What follows are 17 T cell receptor beta chains derived from one specimen sequenced in a study of blood T cell repertoires in COVID-19 (dated by TCRdb to between 2020 and 2021). The library was obtained by the immunoSEQ multiplex PCR assay. This immuneACCESS table, as held by TCRdb, lists in-frame sequences with V and J called but not all clones. Of the missing ones, under half trace to an unresolved V gene in checked studies; the others have no known cause. Present in this sample are tens of thousands of clones, approximately 80% of which were seen just once. Roughly a tenth of the sample is held by the ten biggest clonotypes. Material for sequencing was peripheral blood. Receptors originate from a man between 45 and 60 years old with COVID-19, enrolled during active disease.

The CDR3: CASSSTGYGDYGYTF. In DNA form, the CDR3 reads TGTGCCAGCAGTTCGACAGGATACGGGGACTATGGCTACACCTTC. The V call is TRBV28, the J call TRBJ1-2, with D maybe TRBD1 (6 bases). From germline, CDR1 is MDHEN and CDR2 SYDVKM. V was clipped by 4 bases and J by 3 bases, with 15 bases between them. The CDR3 is made up of 15 amino acids.

The CDR3 nucleotides read TGTGCCTGGAGAAGGGACATCCTCGATGGCTACACCTTC. It encodes CAWRRDILDGYTF. The J gene is TRBJ1-2, the V gene TRBV30, with D maybe TRBD1 (6 bases). Germline CDR1 reads GTSNPN; CDR2 reads SVGIG (reference sequence). V lost 3 bases to trimming and J lost 6 bases, with 14 bases between them. This CDR3 has 13 residues.

The chain couples TRBV4-1 to TRBJ2-7; TRBD2 aligns across 12 bases. Germline V gives CDR1 MGHRA, CDR2 YSYEKL. V shed 0 bases and J 1 base; nucleotides not matched to a gene: 4. The CDR3 is 17 amino acids. The DNA of the CDR3 is TGCGCCAGCAGCCAAGAAGGAACTAGCGGGAGGTCCTACGAGCAGTACTTC. Its translation: CASSQEGTSGRSYEQYF.

The chain uses TRBV20-1 and TRBJ2-5, with D perhaps matching TRBD2 (5 bases). The ends were cut back, 3 bases at V and 6 bases at J, with 17 bases in the middle. CDR3 length: 14 residues. The germline gives CDR1 DFQATT, CDR2 SNEGSKA (reference sequence). The CDR3 here is CSASVEGRLQTQYF. Written as DNA, the CDR3 is TGCAGTGCTAGTGTTGAGGGTAGGCTTCAGACCCAGTACTTC.

The genes are TRBV2 and TRBJ1-1, with TRBD1 identical over 8 bases. Germline-derived CDR1 and CDR2 are SNHLY and FYNNEI. This CDR3 has 13 residues. After removal of 6 bases from V and 1 base from J, the junction contained 1 base not matched to a gene. Written as DNA, the CDR3 is TGTGCCAGCAGAGGGACAGGGAACACTGAAGCTTTCTTT. Protein product: CASRGTGNTEAFF. The full variable domain, its missing parts supplied by reference TRBV2 and TRBJ1-1, is EPEVTQTPSHQVTQMGQEVILRCVPISNHLYFYWYRQILGQKVEFLVSFYNNEISEKSEIFDDQFSVERPDGSNFTLKIRSTKLEDSAMYFCASRGTGNTEAFFGQGTRLTVV.

This clone has just one count. This chain joins TRBV12-3 or TRBV12-4 and TRBJ2-7; unclear D gene. CDR3 length: 11 residues. The V gene lost 7 bases and the J gene lost 7 bases, with 11 bases spanning the gap. This chain's CDR3 is CASTGGGEQYF. CDR3 bases: TGTGCCAGCACCGGCGGTGGAGAGCAGTACTTC.

CDR3 nucleotide sequence: TGTGCCAGCAGATCACACAGTGATACCTACAATGAGCAGTTCTTC. Translated, it gives CASRSHSDTYNEQFF. This sequence joins TRBV6-5 and TRBJ2-1; no firm D call. The V end lost 6 bases, the J end lost 2 bases, and 14 bases lay between the germline ends. Germline-derived CDR1 and CDR2 are MNHEY and SVGAGI. The CDR3 runs to 15 residues.

The chain couples TRBV20-1 to TRBJ2-7; D is ambiguous. Germline lookup yields CDR1 DFQATT and CDR2 SNEGSKA (reference sequence). This CDR3 region has 11 residues. Trimming removed 8 bases from V and 7 bases from J, with 15 bases in between. CDR3 protein: CSLITGREQYF. CDR3 DNA sequence: TGCAGTCTCATCACGGGTCGAGAGCAGTACTTC.

The chain carries TRBV7-2 and TRBJ1-2; possible D gene TRBD1, 5 bases. Trimming shortened V by 0 bases and J by 8 bases, and 16 bases separated the two germline ends. CDR1 and CDR2 (germline): SGHTA, FQGNSA. The CDR3 has 15 amino acids. The CDR3 DNA follows: TGTGCCAGCAGCTTAGCGGCGCAGGGCCCAGGGGGCTACACCTTC. Translated, it gives CASSLAAQGPGGYTF.

The gene calls are TRBV5-4 and TRBJ2-3; 12 positions agree with TRBD2. Germline V gives CDR1 SGHNT, CDR2 YYREEE (reference sequence). The CDR3 is 16 residues long. After removal of 4 bases from V and 3 bases from J, the junction contained 6 bases not matched to a gene. CDR3 region: CASSMPTSGRTDTQYF. CDR3 bases: TGTGCCAGCAGCATGCCGACTAGCGGGAGAACAGATACGCAGTATTTT.

This clone occurred a few times. The chain couples TRBV5-4 to TRBJ2-1, with TRBD1 matching over 7 bases. Germline assignment: CDR1 SGHNT and CDR2 YYREEE (reference sequence). Trimming took 1 base from V and 0 from J; bases not matched to a gene: 10. The CDR3 is 18 residues long. CDR3 in amino acids: CASSLTPTGRSSYNEQFF. CDR3 DNA sequence: TGTGCCAGCAGCTTGACCCCGACAGGGAGAAGCTCCTACAATGAGCAGTTCTTC.

The chain recombines TRBV7-2 with TRBJ2-2; 7 bases are shared with TRBD1. The V gene's germline CDR1 is SGHTA and CDR2 FQGNSA. With V trimmed by 5 bases and J by 4 bases, 7 bases remained unmatched. CDR3 size: 15 residues. The CDR3 loop is CASSTDRLATGELFF. CDR3 bases: TGTGCCAGCAGCACGGACAGGTTGGCCACCGGGGAGCTGTTTTTT.

The rearrangement joins TRBV13 to TRBJ2-5; 15 bases map to TRBD2. The germline CDR1 and CDR2 sequences are PRHDT and FYEKMQ (reference sequence). The CDR3 contains 17 residues. The trim removed 4 bases at V and 3 bases at J, leaving 6 bases unmatched. CDR3 nucleotides: TGTGCCAGCAGCTCCGGGACTAGCGGGAGGTCGGAAGAGACCCAGTACTTC. This codes for CASSSGTSGRSEETQYF.

The gene calls are TRBV5-1 and TRBJ1-4, with TRBD1 matching 7 bases. Germline V gene lookup returns CDR1 SGHRS and CDR2 YFSETQ. Trimming cost V 4 bases and J 8 bases; bases outside gene matches: 8. The CDR3 covers 14 residues. The CDR3 coding sequence is TGCGCCAGCAGCACCAGGGGGTTTGGGGAAAAACTGTTTTTT. Residues: CASSTRGFGEKLFF.

V usage is TRBV4-2 and J usage is TRBJ2-7; 8 bases are a match to TRBD2. V shed 0 bases and J 1 base; nucleotides not matched to a gene: 2. Germline loops: CDR1 LGHNA, CDR2 YNFKEQ. CDR3 length: 15 residues. The CDR3 reads CASSQDERESYEQYF. As DNA, the CDR3 is TGTGCCAGCAGCCAAGATGAGCGGGAGTCCTACGAGCAGTACTTC.

The V gene is TRBV30, the J gene TRBJ1-6; D uncertain. Germline loops: CDR1 GTSNPN, CDR2 SVGIG (reference sequence). CDR3 length: 13 residues. Between the trimmed V and J ends, which lost 5 bases and 8 bases, there was a span of 13 bases. The CDR3 loop is CAWARGADSPLHF. In nucleotides, the CDR3 is TGTGCCTGGGCCCGGGGTGCGGATTCACCCCTCCACTTT.

This clone turned up a few times. This rearrangement joins TRBV7-9 to TRBJ1-2; D is uncertain. CDR3 length equals 11 residues. Trimming took off 1 base at V and 7 bases at J, with 4 bases between the two ends. Germline assignment: CDR1 SEHNR and CDR2 FQNEAQ (reference sequence). The CDR3 DNA follows: TGTGCCAGCAGCTTAGGTCGTGGCTACACCTTC. Translating it yields CASSLGRGYTF.